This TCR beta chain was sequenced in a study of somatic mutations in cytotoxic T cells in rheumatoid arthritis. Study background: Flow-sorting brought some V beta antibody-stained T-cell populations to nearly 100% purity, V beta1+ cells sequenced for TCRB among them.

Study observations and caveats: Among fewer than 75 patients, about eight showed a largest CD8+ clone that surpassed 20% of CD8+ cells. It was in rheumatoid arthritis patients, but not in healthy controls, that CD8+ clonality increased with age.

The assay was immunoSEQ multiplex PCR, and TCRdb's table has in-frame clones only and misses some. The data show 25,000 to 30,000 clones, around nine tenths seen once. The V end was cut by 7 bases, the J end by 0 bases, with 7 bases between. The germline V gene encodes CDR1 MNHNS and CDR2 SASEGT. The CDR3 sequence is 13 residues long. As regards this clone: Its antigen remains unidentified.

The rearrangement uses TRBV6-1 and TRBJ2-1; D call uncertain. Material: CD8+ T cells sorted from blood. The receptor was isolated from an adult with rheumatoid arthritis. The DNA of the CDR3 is TGTGCCAGCAACGCTTACTCCTACAATGAGCAGTTCTTC. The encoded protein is CASNAYSYNEQFF.